The 5 T cell receptor beta chains below were found in one sample sequenced in a study of blood T cells in healthy people across ages. Primed by a sample-barcoded 5' primer and a J-beta primer mix, a second PCR proceeded for about 6 to 11 cycles. TCRdb processed the 5' RACE reads anew with MiXCR; each CDR3 protein has one entry. The sample holds around 1,500,000 distinct CDR3 sequences, 25% to 30% seen once. Sample: blood. These TCRs come from a woman aged 25-40 years in good health.

The chain couples TRBV28 to TRBJ1-1, with TRBD1 matching over 7 bases. This CDR3 comprises 20 residues. Germline V gene data show CDR1 as MDHEN and CDR2 as SYDVKM. V dropped 7 bases and J dropped 5; count of bases not matched to a gene: 28. CDR3 sequence (DNA): TGTGCCAGCAAAACTTCGAGGAGGGGGCGTGGGATCTTGGTGGATACTGAAGCTTTCTTT. Residues: CASKTSRRGRGILVDTEAFF.

The rearrangement joins TRBV12-3 or TRBV12-4 to TRBJ1-5; D is uncertain. Between the trimmed V and J ends, which lost 5 bases and 6 bases, there was a span of 11 bases. The CDR3 totals 13 residues. The CDR3 region has the DNA TGTGCCAGCAGTCTCCAGTCGGTTCAGCCCCAGCATTTT. Translating it yields CASSLQSVQPQHF.

This clonotype was observed at least ten times. The chain's CDR3 is CSARGGASTDTQYF. CDR3 nucleotides: TGCAGTGCCCGGGGTGGGGCTAGCACAGATACGCAGTATTTT. This rearrangement joins TRBV20-1 to TRBJ2-3; D may match TRBD1 or TRBD2 (5 bases each). Trimming shortened V by 6 bases and J by 0 bases, and 13 bases separated the two germline ends. CDR3 length: 14 amino acids. From germline, CDR1 is DFQATT and CDR2 SNEGSKA (reference sequence).

A remark on this clonotype: At one of its ends the junction is not consistent with the germline gene, which may arise from a read error. The chain joins TRBV20-1 to TRBJ2-7; 10 positions agree with TRBD2. This CDR3 is built from 14 residues. Germline CDR1 is DFQATT and CDR2 is SNEGSKA (reference sequence). The CDR3 loop reads CSTRASGRTYEQYF. The CDR3 bases are TGCAGTACTAGAGCTAGCGGGAGAACCTACGAGCAGTACTTC.

The V gene is TRBV7-3, the J gene TRBJ1-5, with TRBD1 as a possible D gene (6 bases). The CDR3 sequence is 15 residues long. V lost 2 bases and J lost 6, with 14 bases in between. The germline gives CDR1 SGHTA, CDR2 FQGTGA. CDR3 residues: CASSLLRGGIQPQHF. In DNA form, the CDR3 reads TGTGCCAGCAGCTTATTAAGGGGGGGGATTCAGCCCCAGCATTTT.